The 7 T cell receptor beta chains below come from one sample, sequenced in a study of T cell responses to AZD1222 COVID-19 vaccine. Using immunoSEQ multiplex PCR, the repertoire was profiled, and TCRdb retains in-frame clones only, with some absent. The table lists about 120,000 clones, approximately 84% of them singletons. Sequencing was performed on peripheral blood, taken on day 0 of AZD1222 vaccination. The receptors were sampled from an adult in good health.

This clone was detected only once. The chain couples TRBV5-8 to TRBJ1-5, with TRBD1 matching over 9 bases. Trimming removed 6 bases from V and 6 bases from J; junction bases left unmatched: 10. Looked up from germline, CDR1 is SGHTS and CDR2 is YDEGEE. CDR3 length: 15 residues. The CDR3 coding sequence is TGTGCCAGCACCCGACAGGGGGTTTATACTCAGCCCCAGCATTTT. Its protein is CASTRQGVYTQPQHF.

Details on this clone: Germline and junction disagree at one end, which may indicate a read error. V is TRBV5-1 and J is TRBJ1-2; TRBD1 aligns across 7 bases. From germline, CDR1 is SGHRS and CDR2 YFSETQ. The CDR3 spans 14 residues. DNA for the CDR3: TGCGCCAGCAGATTGGGAACAGGGGACTATGGCTACACCTTC. This gives the protein CASRLGTGDYGYTF.

The V call is TRBV5-4, the J call TRBJ2-7, with 7 bases matching TRBD2. Trimming removed 0 bases from V and 5 bases from J; junction bases left unmatched: 11. The CDR3 consists of 16 residues. Per the germline V gene, CDR1 is SGHNT and CDR2 is YYREEE (reference sequence). The CDR3 nucleotides are TGTGCCAGCAGCTTGGCCTCCGGGACTATAGGCGACGAGCAGTACTTC. The encoded protein is CASSLASGTIGDEQYF.

This sequence joins TRBV27 and TRBJ2-7; weak D call: TRBD2 (6 bases). CDR3 length: 15 residues. V shed 3 bases and J shed 7 bases, with 19 bases lying between them. From germline, CDR1 is MNHEY and CDR2 SMNVEV (reference sequence). CDR3 in DNA: TGTGCCAGCAGTTTCGGTAGCGGATACTGGTCGGAGCAGTACTTC. This sequence encodes CASSFGSGYWSEQYF.

The rearrangement uses TRBV27 and TRBJ1-4; tentatively, D is TRBD1 (6 bases). Trimming shortened V by 5 bases and J by 8 bases, and 18 bases separated the two germline ends. There are 15 residues in the CDR3. Germline-derived CDR1 and CDR2 are MNHEY and SMNVEV (reference sequence). Here the CDR3 reads CASSARQVGHEKLFF. The CDR3 DNA is TGTGCCAGCAGTGCGCGACAGGTTGGACACGAAAAACTGTTTTTT.

The J gene is TRBJ2-4, the V gene TRBV6-6, with TRBD2 matching over 7 bases. CDR1 and CDR2 (germline): MNHNY, SVGAGI (reference sequence). The CDR3 is made up of 15 amino acids. Germline trimming cut 0 bases from V and 10 bases from J; bases unmatched to any gene: 9. DNA of the CDR3: TGTGCCAGCAGTTACTCGAATAGGGAGGGAGGGATTCAGTACTTC. Its protein product is CASSYSNREGGIQYF.

V is TRBV6-5 and J is TRBJ2-5, with D maybe TRBD1 (6 bases). This CDR3 is 13 amino acids long. Germline lookup yields CDR1 MNHEY and CDR2 SVGAGI. V lost 6 bases, J lost 4 bases, and 12 bases lay in between. The CDR3 reads CASSLRGTETQYF. In nucleotides, the CDR3 is TGTGCCAGCAGCCTCAGGGGCACAGAGACCCAGTACTTC.